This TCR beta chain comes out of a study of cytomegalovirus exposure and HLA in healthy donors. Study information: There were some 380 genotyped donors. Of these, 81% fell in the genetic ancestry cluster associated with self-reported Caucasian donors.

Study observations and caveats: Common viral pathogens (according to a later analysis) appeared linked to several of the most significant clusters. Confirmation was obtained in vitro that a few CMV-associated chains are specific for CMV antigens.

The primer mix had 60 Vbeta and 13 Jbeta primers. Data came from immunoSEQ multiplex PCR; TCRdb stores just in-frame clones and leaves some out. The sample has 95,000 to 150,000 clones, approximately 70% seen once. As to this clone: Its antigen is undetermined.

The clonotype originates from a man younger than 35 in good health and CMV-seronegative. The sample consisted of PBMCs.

CDR3 sequence: CASSSSSSRNNEQFF. CDR3 sequence (DNA): TGTGCCAGCAGCTCCTCCTCTAGCAGAAACAATGAGCAGTTCTTC. The chain combines TRBV7-2 with TRBJ2-1; the D gene is possibly TRBD2 (5 bases). CDR3 length: 15 amino acids. With 4 bases removed from V and 5 bases from J, the gap between germline ends came to 15 bases. Per germline, CDR1 SGHTA and CDR2 FQGNSA.